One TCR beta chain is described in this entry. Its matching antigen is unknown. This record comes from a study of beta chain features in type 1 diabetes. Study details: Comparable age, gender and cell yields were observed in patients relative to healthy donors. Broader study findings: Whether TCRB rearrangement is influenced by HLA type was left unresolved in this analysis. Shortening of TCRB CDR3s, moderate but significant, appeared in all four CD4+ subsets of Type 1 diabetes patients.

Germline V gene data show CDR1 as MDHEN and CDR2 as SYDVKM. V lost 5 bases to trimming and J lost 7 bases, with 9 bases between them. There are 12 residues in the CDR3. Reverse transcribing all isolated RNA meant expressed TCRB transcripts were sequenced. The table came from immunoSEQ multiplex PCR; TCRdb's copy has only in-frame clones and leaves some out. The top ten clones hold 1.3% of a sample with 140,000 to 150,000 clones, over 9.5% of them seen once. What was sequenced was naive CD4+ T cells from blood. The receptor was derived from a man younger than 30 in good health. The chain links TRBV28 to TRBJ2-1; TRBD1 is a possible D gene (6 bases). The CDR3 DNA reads TGTGCCAGCAGTCAGGGGCGGAATGAGCAGTTCTTC. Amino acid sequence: CASSQGRNEQFF.